The TCR beta chain described here comes from a study of blood T cell repertoires in COVID-19. Background on the study: Acute and convalescent COVID-19 specimens originated in the United States, Italy and Spain.

Generated by immunoSEQ multiplex PCR, the TCRdb table keeps only in-frame clones and is missing some. The sample shows some 200,000 clones, roughly 90% of them seen only once. Recovered status applied to Cohort 3 donors who had two consecutive negative PCRs. It also applied to those with clearance or with symptom resolution. This clone appeared a single time. CDR3 length: 16 amino acids. Germline trimming cut 4 bases from V and 0 bases from J; bases unmatched to any gene: 9. The germline gives CDR1 MNHEY, CDR2 SVGEGT. The sequenced sample was PBMCs or T cells enriched from blood (not recorded which). This chain uses TRBV6-2 or TRBV6-3 with TRBJ2-7; TRBD1 matches 7 bases. The clonotype originates from a woman in her twenties or thirties who had recovered from COVID-19. The CDR3 nucleotides are TGTGCCAGCAGTTCACCAAAGGACAGGAGCTCCTACGAGCAGTACTTC. Protein product: CASSSPKDRSSYEQYF.